This T cell receptor (beta chain) was recorded in a study of blood T cell repertoires in COVID-19. Across the study: T cells, B-cell-depleted T cells, or PBMCs supplied cDNA or gDNA.

Trimming pared 0 bases from V and 6 bases from J, leaving 14 bases between. CDR3 length: 15 amino acids. CDR1 LGHNA and CDR2 YSLEER come from the germline V gene. In the authors' methods: Reference gene primer amplification gave estimated nucleated cell counts. Profiling relied on immunoSEQ multiplex PCR, and the TCRdb table lists in-frame clones only, not all of them. V and J calls and clone size follow that table, whereas D and trimming were derived from the DNA. The sample has just over 650,000 clones, around 90% seen once. The source of this sequence is a woman aged 18-29 years with acute or convalescent COVID-19. The sample taken for sequencing was peripheral blood. This chain links TRBV4-3 with TRBJ1-1; D is possibly TRBD1 (5 bases). The CDR3 sequence: CASSQDRRGSPEAFF. Here the CDR3 DNA reads TGCGCCAGCAGCCAAGATAGAAGGGGCAGCCCTGAAGCTTTCTTT.